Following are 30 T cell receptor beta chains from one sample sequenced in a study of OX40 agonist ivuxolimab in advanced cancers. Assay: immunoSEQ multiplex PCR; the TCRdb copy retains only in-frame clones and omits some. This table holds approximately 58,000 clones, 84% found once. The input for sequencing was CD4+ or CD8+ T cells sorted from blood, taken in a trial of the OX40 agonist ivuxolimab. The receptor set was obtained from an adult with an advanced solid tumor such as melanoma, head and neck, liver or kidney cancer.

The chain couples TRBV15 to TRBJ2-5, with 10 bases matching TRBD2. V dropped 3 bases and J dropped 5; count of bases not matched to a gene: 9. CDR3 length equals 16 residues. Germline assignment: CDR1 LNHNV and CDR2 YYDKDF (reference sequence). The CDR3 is CATSSDIAGGGETQYF. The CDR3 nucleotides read TGTGCCACCAGCAGCGACATAGCGGGAGGAGGGGAGACCCAGTACTTC.

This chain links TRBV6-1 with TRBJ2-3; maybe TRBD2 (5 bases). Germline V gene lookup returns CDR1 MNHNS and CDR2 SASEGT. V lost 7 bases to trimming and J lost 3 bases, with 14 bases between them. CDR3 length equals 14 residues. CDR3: CASTQWEITDTQYF. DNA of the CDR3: TGTGCCAGCACCCAGTGGGAGATTACAGATACGCAGTATTTT.

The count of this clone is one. The CDR3 loop reads CAITQERYGYTF. In nucleotides, the CDR3 is TGTGCCATCACGCAGGAACGCTATGGCTACACCTTC. The V and J genes are TRBV10-3 and TRBJ1-2; D uncertain. V was pared by 7 bases and J by 4 bases, with 10 bases between. Germline V CDR1 and CDR2: ENHRY, SYGVKD. There are 12 residues in the CDR3.

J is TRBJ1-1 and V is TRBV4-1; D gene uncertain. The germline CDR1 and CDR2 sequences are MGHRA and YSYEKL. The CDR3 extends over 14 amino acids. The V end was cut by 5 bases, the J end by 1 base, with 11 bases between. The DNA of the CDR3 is TGCGCCAGCAGCTATCAAGATGCGAACACTGAAGCTTTCTTT. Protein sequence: CASSYQDANTEAFF.

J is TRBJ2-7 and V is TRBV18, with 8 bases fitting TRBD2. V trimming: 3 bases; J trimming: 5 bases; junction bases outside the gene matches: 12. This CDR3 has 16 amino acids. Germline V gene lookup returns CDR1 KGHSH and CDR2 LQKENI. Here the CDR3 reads CASSPGPAGGRHEQYF. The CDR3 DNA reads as TGTGCCAGCTCACCGGGACCCGCGGGGGGTCGCCACGAGCAGTACTTC.

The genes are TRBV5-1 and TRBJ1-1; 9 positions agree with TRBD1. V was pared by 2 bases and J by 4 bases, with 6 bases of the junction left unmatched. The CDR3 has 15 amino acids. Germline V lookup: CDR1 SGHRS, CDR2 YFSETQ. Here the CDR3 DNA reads TGCGCCAGCAGCTTAAACACAGGGGGCGGCACTGAAGCTTTCTTT. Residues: CASSLNTGGGTEAFF.

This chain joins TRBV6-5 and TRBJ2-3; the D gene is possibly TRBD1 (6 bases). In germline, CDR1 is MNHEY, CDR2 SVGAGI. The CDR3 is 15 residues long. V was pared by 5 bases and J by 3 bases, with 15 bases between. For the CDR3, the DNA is TGTGCCAGCAGTAAACAGGGTGGATGGACAGATACGCAGTATTTT. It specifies CASSKQGGWTDTQYF.

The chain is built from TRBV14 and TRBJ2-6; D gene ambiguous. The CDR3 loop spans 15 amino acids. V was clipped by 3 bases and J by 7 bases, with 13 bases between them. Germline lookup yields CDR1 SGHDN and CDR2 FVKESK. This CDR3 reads CASSHRGVFANVLTF. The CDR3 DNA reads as TGTGCCAGCAGCCATCGAGGCGTCTTTGCCAACGTCCTGACTTTC.

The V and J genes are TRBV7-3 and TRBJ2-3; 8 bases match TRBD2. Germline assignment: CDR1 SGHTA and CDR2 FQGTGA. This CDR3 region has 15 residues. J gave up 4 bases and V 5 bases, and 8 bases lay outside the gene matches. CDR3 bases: TGTGCCAGCAGCCAGACTAGCGAGTTTTCAGATACGCAGTATTTT. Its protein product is CASSQTSEFSDTQYF.

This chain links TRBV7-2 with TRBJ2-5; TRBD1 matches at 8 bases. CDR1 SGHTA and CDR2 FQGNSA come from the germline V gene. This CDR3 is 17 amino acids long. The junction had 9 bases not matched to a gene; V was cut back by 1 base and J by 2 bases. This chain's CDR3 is CASSLDFHRTGQETQYF. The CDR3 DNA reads TGTGCCAGCAGCTTAGATTTTCATCGGACAGGGCAAGAGACCCAGTACTTC. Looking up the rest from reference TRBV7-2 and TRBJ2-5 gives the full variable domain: GAGVSQSPSNKVTEKGKDVELRCDPISGHTALYWYRQSLGQGLEFLIYFQGNSAPDKSGLPSDRFSAERTGGSVSTLTIQRTQQEDSAVYLCASSLDFHRTGQETQYFGPGTRLLVL.

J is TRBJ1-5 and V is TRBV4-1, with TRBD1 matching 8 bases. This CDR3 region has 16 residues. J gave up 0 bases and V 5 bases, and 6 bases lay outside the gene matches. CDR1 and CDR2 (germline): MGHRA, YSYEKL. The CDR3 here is CASSSGQGRSNQPQHF. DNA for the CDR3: TGCGCCAGCAGCTCAGGACAGGGTCGTAGCAATCAGCCCCAGCATTTT.

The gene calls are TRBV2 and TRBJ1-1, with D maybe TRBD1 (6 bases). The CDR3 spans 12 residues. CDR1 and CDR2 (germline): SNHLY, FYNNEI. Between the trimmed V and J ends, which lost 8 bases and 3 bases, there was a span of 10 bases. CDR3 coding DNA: TGTGCCAGCGACCAGGGGTACACTGAAGCTTTCTTT. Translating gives CASDQGYTEAFF.

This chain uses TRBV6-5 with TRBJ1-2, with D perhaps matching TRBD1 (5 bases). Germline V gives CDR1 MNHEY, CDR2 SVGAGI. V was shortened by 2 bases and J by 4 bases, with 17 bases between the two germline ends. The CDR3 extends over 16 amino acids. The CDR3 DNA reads TGTGCCAGCAGTTACGATGGGGGGACGGGGACCTATGGCTACACCTTC. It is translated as CASSYDGGTGTYGYTF.

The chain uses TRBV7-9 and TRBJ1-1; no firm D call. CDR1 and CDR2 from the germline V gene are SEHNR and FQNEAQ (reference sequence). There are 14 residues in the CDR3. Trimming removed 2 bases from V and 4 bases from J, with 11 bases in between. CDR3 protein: CASSLREGGTEAFF. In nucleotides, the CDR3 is TGTGCCAGCAGCTTAAGGGAGGGAGGCACTGAAGCTTTCTTT.

This CDR3 is CASSSGTDTQYF. In DNA form, the CDR3 reads TGTGCCAGCAGCTCGGGCACAGATACGCAGTATTTT. This chain uses TRBV5-6 with TRBJ2-3; no clear D. Trimming cost V 3 bases and J 1 base, with 3 bases left between them. The CDR3 spans 12 residues. The germline V gene has CDR1 SGHDT and CDR2 YYEEEE.

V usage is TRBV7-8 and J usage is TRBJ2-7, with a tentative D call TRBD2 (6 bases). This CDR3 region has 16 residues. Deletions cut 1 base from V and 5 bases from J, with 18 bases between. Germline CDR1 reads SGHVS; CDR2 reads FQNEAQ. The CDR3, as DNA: TGTGCCAGCAGCTTAGGGTCACTCGGGGGAAAGAACGAGCAGTACTTC. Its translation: CASSLGSLGGKNEQYF. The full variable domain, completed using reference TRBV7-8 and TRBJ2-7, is GAGVSQSPRYKVAKRGQDVALRCDPISGHVSLFWYQQALGQGPEFLTYFQNEAQLDKSGLPSDRFFAERPEGSVSTLKIQRTQQEDSAVYLCASSLGSLGGKNEQYFGPGTRLTVT.

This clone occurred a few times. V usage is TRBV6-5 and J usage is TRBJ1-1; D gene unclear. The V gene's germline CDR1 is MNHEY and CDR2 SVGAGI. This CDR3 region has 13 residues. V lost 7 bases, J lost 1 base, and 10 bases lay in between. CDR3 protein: CASKEYGNTEAFF. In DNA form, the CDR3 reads TGTGCCAGCAAAGAGTATGGGAACACTGAAGCTTTCTTT.

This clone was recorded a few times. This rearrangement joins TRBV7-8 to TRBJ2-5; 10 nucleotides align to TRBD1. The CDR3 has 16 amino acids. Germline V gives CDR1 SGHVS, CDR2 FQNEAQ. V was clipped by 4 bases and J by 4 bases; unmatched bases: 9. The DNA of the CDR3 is TGTGCCAGCAGCTACCGACAGGGGGCGATAATAGAGACCCAGTACTTC. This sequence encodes CASSYRQGAIIETQYF.

CDR3 sequence reads: CASSMVLLNEQFF. CDR3 DNA: TGTGCCAGTAGTATGGTTTTACTCAATGAGCAGTTCTTC. This chain connects TRBV19 to TRBJ2-1; D unclear. The CDR3 runs 13 residues. V was clipped by 3 bases and J by 6 bases, with 9 bases between them. Germline values: CDR1 LNHDA, CDR2 SQIVND (reference sequence).

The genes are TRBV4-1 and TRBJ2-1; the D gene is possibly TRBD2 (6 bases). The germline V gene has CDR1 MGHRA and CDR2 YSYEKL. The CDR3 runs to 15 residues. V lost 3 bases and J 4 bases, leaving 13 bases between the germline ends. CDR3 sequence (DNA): TGCGCCAGCAGCCAGGGAGGTCACCCTTACAATGAGCAGTTCTTC. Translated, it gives CASSQGGHPYNEQFF.

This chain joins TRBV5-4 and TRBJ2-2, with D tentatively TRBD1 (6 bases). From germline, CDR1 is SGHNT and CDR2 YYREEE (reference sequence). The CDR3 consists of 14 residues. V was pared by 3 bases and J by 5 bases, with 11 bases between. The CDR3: CASSSGDRTGELFF. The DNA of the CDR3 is TGTGCCAGCAGCTCAGGGGATCGGACCGGGGAGCTGTTTTTT.

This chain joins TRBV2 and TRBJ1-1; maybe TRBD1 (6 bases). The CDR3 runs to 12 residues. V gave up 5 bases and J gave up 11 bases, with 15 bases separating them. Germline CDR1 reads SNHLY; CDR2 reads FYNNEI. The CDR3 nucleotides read TGTGCCAGCAGTCGAGGGTTACAGGGTGCTTTCTTT. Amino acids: CASSRGLQGAFF.

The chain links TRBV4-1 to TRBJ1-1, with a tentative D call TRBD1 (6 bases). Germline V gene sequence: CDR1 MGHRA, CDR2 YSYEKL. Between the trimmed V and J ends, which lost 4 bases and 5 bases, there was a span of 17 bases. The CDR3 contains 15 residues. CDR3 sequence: CASSRLGGQRTEAFF. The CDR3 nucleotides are TGCGCCAGCAGCCGCCTGGGGGGGCAGAGGACTGAAGCTTTCTTT.

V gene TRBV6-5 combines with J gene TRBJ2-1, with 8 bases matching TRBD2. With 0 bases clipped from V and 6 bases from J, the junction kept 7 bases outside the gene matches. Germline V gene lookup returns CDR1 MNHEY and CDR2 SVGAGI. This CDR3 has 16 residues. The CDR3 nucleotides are TGTGCCAGCAGTTACTCTTTGGGACTAGGATTCAATGAGCAGTTCTTC. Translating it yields CASSYSLGLGFNEQFF.

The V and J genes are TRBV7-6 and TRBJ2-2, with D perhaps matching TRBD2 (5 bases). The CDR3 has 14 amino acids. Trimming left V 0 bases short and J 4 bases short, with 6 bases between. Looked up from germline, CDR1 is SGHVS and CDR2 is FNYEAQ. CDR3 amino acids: CASSLAGSTGELFF. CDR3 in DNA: TGTGCCAGCAGCTTAGCGGGGAGCACCGGGGAGCTGTTTTTT.

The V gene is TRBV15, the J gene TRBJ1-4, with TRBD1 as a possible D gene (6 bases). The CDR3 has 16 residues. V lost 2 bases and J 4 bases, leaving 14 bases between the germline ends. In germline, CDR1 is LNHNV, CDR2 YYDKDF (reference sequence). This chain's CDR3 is CATSRRGQSNNEKLFF. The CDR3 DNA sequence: TGTGCCACCAGCAGACGTGGACAGAGTAATAATGAAAAACTGTTTTTT.

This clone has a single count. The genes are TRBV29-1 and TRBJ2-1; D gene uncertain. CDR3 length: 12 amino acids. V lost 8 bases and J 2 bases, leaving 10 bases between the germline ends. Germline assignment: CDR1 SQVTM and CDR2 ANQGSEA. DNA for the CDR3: TGCAGCTACCCTAGGGCCTACAATGAGCAGTTCTTC. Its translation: CSYPRAYNEQFF.

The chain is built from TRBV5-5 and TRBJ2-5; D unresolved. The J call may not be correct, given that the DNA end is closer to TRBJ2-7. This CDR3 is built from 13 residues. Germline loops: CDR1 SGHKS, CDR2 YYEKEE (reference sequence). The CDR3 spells CASSLEERNEQYF. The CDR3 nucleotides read TGTGCCAGCAGCTTGGAGGAGCGTAACGAGCAGTACTTC.

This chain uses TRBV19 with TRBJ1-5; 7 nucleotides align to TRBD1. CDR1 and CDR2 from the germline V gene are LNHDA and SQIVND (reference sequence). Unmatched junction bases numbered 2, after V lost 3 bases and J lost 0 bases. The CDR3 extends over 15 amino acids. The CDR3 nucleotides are TGTGCCAGTAGTATGAACAGGGGTAGCAATCAGCCCCAGCATTTT. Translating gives CASSMNRGSNQPQHF.

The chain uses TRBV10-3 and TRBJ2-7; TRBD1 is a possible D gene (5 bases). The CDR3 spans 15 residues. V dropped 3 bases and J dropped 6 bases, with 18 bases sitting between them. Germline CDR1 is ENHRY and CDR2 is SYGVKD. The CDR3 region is CAISESDTPTGEQYF. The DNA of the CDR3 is TGTGCCATCAGTGAATCGGACACCCCTACGGGCGAGCAGTACTTC.